These T cell receptor beta chains were read from a single sample in a study of T-cell memory formation after mild COVID-19. MiXCR was run by TCRdb on the 5' RACE reads, yielding one entry per CDR3 protein. The data hold about 470,000 distinct CDR3 sequences, with about 18% observed a single time. The sequenced sample was PBMCs or a T cell subset sorted from them (not recorded which). The receptors were sampled from an adult woman who had mild COVID-19 (a few samples of this study predate the infection). Cell type and time point are not known. CDR3s include the opening cysteine and the closing phenylalanine or tryptophan. The order of the fields is V gene, J gene, D gene, clone size, CDR3 DNA, CDR3 protein. The D gene is left open where the match is weak. The listing skips clone size in some rows; elsewhere it reads once, few, many or a size class.

TRBV5-1,TRBJ1-5,.,.,TGCGCCAGCAGCTGGGGGGACGGGGGCCAGCAGTCCCAGCATTTT,CASSWGDGGQQSQHF
TRBV7-3,TRBJ2-7,TRBD1,.,TGTGCCAGCAGCTTAATGGGGACAGGGGGCCACGAGCAGTACTTC,CASSLMGTGGHEQYF
TRBV5-5,TRBJ2-1,TRBD1,.,TGTGCCAGCAGCCGGACAGGGTTCGATGAGCAGTTCTTC,CASSRTGFDEQFF
TRBV15,TRBJ2-5,.,many,TGTGCCACCAGCAGAGATGCGGAGACCCAGTACTTC,CATSRDAETQYF
TRBV30,TRBJ1-2,.,.,TGTGCCTGGAGTGACTTGAGGGAATATGGCTACACCTTC,CAWSDLREYGYTF
TRBV20-1,TRBJ2-3,TRBD2,many,TGCAGTGCTAGATTACGCGGGAGGGCAGATACGCAGTATTTT,CSARLRGRADTQYF
TRBV7-2,TRBJ2-3,TRBD2,many,TGTGCCAGCAGCTTCCGACTAGCGGGCACAGATACGCAGTATTTT,CASSFRLAGTDTQYF
TRBV7-2,TRBJ2-3,.,.,TGTGCCAGCAGCTCCCCGGGGTATACGCAGTATTTT,CASSSPGYTQYF
TRBV13,TRBJ1-2,TRBD1,.,TGTGCCAGCAGCCCCAGGGGGTCGGGCGGCTACACCTTC,CASSPRGSGGYTF
TRBV19,TRBJ2-7,.,few,TGTGCCAGTAGTATAGGGACGGGCGCCGGTTACGAGCAGTACTTC,CASSIGTGAGYEQYF
TRBV3-1,TRBJ2-1,.,.,TGTGCCAGCAGCCTTCGGACTTCCGGCGATGAGCAGTTCTTC,CASSLRTSGDEQFF
TRBV18,TRBJ2-1,.,.,TGTGCCAGCTCACCGGGTCGGCAGCTCAATGAGCAGTTCTTC,CASSPGRQLNEQFF
TRBV12-3/TRBV12-4,TRBJ2-5,TRBD2,.,TGTGCCAGCAGTTTATCAGCGGGAGAGAAGACCCAGTACTTC,CASSLSAGEKTQYF
TRBV15,TRBJ1-5,TRBD1,.,TGTGCCACCAGCAGGACAGGGCCCGGGAGCAATCAGCCCCAGCATTTT,CATSRTGPGSNQPQHF
TRBV7-6,TRBJ1-1,TRBD1,.,TGTGCCAGCAGCTTAGCTGGACAGGGGGCGCGATTAGGATCGGCTTTCTTT,CASSLAGQGARLGSAFF
TRBV10-3,TRBJ2-3,.,.,TGTGCCATCCAGAACAGGGTCGGAGGAGATACGCAGTATTTT,CAIQNRVGGDTQYF
TRBV4-2,TRBJ2-3,TRBD2,.,TGTGCCAGCAGCCAAGAGTTAGCGGGGGGGCTTGATACGCAGTATTTT,CASSQELAGGLDTQYF
TRBV25-1,TRBJ1-1,.,.,TGTGCCACCTCGTCAAGGGCTGAAGCTTTCTTT,CATSSRAEAFF
TRBV27,TRBJ1-5,.,.,TGTGCCAGCAGTACGAACCGGGACACTTTTCAGCCCCAGCATTTT,CASSTNRDTFQPQHF
TRBV27,TRBJ1-1,.,few,TGTGCCAGCAGTTTCCTCCAGGGTAGCTCTGAAGCTTTCTTT,CASSFLQGSSEAFF
TRBV24-1,TRBJ2-1,.,few,TGTGCCACCAGTGACAGGTCCGCGACTAAAGATGAGCAGTTCTTC,CATSDRSATKDEQFF
TRBV7-9,TRBJ2-7,.,few,TGTGCCAGCAGCCGACGGACGGTGGAATCTAGCTCCTACGAGCAGTACTTC,CASSRRTVESSSYEQYF
TRBV10-2,TRBJ2-7,TRBD2,.,TGCGCCAGCAGTCCCAGAGGTGGCGGGAGTTTGTCCTACGAGCAGTACTTC,CASSPRGGGSLSYEQYF
TRBV4-1,TRBJ1-5,.,.,TGCGCCAGCAGCCAAGATATTGGGAGCAATCAGCCCCAGCATTTT,CASSQDIGSNQPQHF
TRBV12-3/TRBV12-4,TRBJ1-1,.,.,TGTGCCAGCAAATCCAGCACTGAAGCTTTCTTT,CASKSSTEAFF
TRBV5-1,TRBJ2-1,.,.,TGCGCCAGCAGCTTCGAGGGGGGTAACAATGAGCAGTTCTTC,CASSFEGGNNEQFF
TRBV7-8,TRBJ2-3,.,few,TGTGCCAGCAGCTATGGGGGCACAGCAGATACGCAGTATTTT,CASSYGGTADTQYF
TRBV27,TRBJ2-3,.,.,TGTGCCAGCAACTTCGCAGATACGCAGTATTTT,CASNFADTQYF
TRBV30,TRBJ2-2,TRBD1,few,TGTGCCTGCCAACCGGGACAGGGGGCTTCCGGGGAGCTGTTTTTT,CACQPGQGASGELFF
TRBV6-5,TRBJ2-7,.,.,TGTGCCAGCAGTTACGAGTACAAGCGGGTAGACTACGAGCAGTACTTC,CASSYEYKRVDYEQYF
TRBV7-9,TRBJ2-7,.,.,TGTGCCAGCAGCTTAGTGTGGGGGAATTCCTACGAGCAGTACTTC,CASSLVWGNSYEQYF
TRBV29-1,TRBJ2-3,.,few,TGCAGCGTTGAGACATCGACGGAGAAGCGGGATACGCAGTATTTT,CSVETSTEKRDTQYF
TRBV4-1,TRBJ2-7,TRBD2,.,TGCGCCAGCAGCCAAGGGCCCCGACTCACTAGCGGGAGAAGCGACGAGCAGTACTTC,CASSQGPRLTSGRSDEQYF
TRBV5-1,TRBJ2-5,.,many,TGCGCCAGCAGCCCAGATGAGACCCAGTACTTC,CASSPDETQYF
TRBV7-9,TRBJ2-1,.,.,TGTGCCAGCAGCCTCCACAAAAAGAATGAGCAGTTCTTC,CASSLHKKNEQFF
TRBV10-3,TRBJ2-3,TRBD2,few,TGTGCCATCAGTGAGTTCGCTAGCGGGAGTGGCGCAGATACGCAGTATTTT,CAISEFASGSGADTQYF
TRBV9,TRBJ2-3,TRBD2,.,TGTGCCAGCAGCGTAGCCAGCGGGAGTAGCACAGATACGCAGTATTTT,CASSVASGSSTDTQYF
TRBV5-6,TRBJ1-2,TRBD1,few,TGTGCCAGCAGCTTGTGGGACAGGGACTATGGCTACACCTTC,CASSLWDRDYGYTF
TRBV7-8,TRBJ1-1,.,many,TGTGCCAGCAGCCGCGGTGGGGTCAAGCAAGCTTTCTTT,CASSRGGVKQAFF
TRBV12-3/TRBV12-4,TRBJ1-4,.,few,TGTGCCAGCAGTTTAGGGATCCCGGGCGAAAAACTGTTTTTT,CASSLGIPGEKLFF